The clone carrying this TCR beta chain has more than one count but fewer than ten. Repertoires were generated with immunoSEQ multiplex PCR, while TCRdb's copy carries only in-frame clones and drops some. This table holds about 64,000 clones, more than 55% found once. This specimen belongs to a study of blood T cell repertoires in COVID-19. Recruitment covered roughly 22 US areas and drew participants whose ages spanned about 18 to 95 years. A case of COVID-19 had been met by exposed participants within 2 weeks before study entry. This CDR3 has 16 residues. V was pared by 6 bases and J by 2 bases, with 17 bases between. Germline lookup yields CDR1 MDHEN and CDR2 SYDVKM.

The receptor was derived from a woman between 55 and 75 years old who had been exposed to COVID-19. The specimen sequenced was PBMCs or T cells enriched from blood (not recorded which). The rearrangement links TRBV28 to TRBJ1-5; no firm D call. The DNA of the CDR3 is TGTGCCAGCAGCCGCCCCCGGGGAGGTGGCAATCAGCCCCAGCATTTT. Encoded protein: CASSRPRGGGNQPQHF.